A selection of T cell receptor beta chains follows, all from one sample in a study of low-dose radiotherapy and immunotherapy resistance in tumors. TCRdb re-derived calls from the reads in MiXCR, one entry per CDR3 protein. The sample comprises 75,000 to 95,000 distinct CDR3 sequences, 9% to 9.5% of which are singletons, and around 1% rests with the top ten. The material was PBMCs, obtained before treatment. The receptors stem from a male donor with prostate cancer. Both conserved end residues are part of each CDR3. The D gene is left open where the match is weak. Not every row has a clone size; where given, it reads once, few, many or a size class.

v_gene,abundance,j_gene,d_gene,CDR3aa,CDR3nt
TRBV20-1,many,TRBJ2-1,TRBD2,CSASPTSGYSEQFF,TGCAGTGCTAGCCCGACTAGCGGGTACAGTGAGCAGTTCTTC
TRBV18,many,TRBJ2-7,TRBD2,CASSPFSGTSIYEQYF,TGTGCCAGCTCACCATTCTCTGGGACTAGCATCTACGAGCAGTACTTC
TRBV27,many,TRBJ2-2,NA,CASSRELFF,TGTGCCAGCAGCCGGGAGCTGTTTTTT
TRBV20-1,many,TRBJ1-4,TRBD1,CSAIGRDRGGEKLFF,TGCAGTGCCATAGGGCGAGACAGGGGAGGTGAAAAACTGTTTTTT
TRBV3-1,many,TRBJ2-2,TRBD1,CASSHGTGSSGELFF,TGTGCCAGCAGCCATGGGACAGGGTCTTCCGGGGAGCTGTTTTTT
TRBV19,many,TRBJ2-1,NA,CASSIVRYNEQFF,TGTGCCAGTAGTATAGTCCGATACAATGAGCAGTTCTTC
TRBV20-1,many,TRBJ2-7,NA,CSARKQANEQYF,TGCAGTGCTAGAAAACAGGCGAACGAGCAGTACTTC
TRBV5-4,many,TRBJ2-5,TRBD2,CASSLPYPSGSQETQYF,TGTGCCAGCAGCTTGCCTTATCCTAGCGGGTCCCAAGAGACCCAGTACTTC
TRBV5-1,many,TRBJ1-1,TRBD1,CASSKGQGNTEAFF,TGCGCCAGCAGCAAGGGACAGGGGAACACTGAAGCTTTCTTT
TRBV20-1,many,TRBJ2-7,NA,CSASGIGTDSSYEQYF,TGCAGTGCTAGTGGGATCGGGACCGATAGCTCCTACGAGCAGTACTTC
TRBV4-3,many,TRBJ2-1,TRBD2,CASSQGGLVGNEQFF,TGCGCCAGCAGCCAAGGGGGACTAGTTGGCAATGAGCAGTTCTTC
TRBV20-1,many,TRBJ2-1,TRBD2,CSAQPGLAGGLVIYNEQFF,TGCAGTGCTCAACCCGGACTAGCGGGAGGGTTAGTTATCTACAATGAGCAGTTCTTC
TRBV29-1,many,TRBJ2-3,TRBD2,CSVPSGSRTDTQYF,TGCAGCGTTCCTAGCGGGAGTCGCACAGATACGCAGTATTTT
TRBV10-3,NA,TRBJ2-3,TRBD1,CAISGQGPTDTQYF,TGTGCCATCAGCGGACAGGGTCCCACAGATACGCAGTATTTT
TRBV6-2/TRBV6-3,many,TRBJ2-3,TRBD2,CASSYSETSGAPYF,TGTGCCAGCAGTTACTCGGAGACTAGCGGAGCCCCGTATTTT
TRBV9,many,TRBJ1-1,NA,CASSAGPTNTEAFF,TGTGCCAGCAGCGCGGGACCCACGAACACTGAAGCTTTCTTT
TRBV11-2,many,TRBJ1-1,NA,CASSFEASGTEAFF,TGTGCCAGCAGCTTCGAGGCTTCGGGCACTGAAGCTTTCTTT
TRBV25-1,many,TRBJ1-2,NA,CASSESGYGYTF,TGTGCCAGCAGTGAATCAGGGTATGGCTACACCTTC
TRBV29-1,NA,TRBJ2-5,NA,CSVRPEQETQYF,TGCAGCGTGCGGCCAGAACAAGAGACCCAGTACTTC
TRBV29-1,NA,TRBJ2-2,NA,CSVKTDNTGEPFF,TGCAGCGTTAAGACAGATAACACCGGGGAGCCGTTTTTT
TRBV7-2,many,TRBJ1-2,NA,CASSLAKLNYGYTF,TGTGCCAGCAGCTTAGCGAAGCTTAACTATGGCTACACCTTC
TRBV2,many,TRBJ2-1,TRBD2,CASRAGVGNEQFF,TGTGCCAGCAGGGCGGGAGTCGGGAATGAGCAGTTCTTC
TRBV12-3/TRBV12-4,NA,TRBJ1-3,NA,CASSFPGNTIYF,TGTGCCAGCAGTTTTCCTGGAAACACCATATATTTT
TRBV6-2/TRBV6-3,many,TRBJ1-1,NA,CASSYSNRPNTEAFF,TGTGCCAGCAGTTACTCGAACAGGCCAAACACTGAAGCTTTCTTT
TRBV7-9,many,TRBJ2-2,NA,CASSSVTGELFF,TGTGCCAGCAGCTCCGTTACCGGGGAGCTGTTTTTT
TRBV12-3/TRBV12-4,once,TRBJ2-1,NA,CASSLGYGSYNEQFF,TGTGCCAGCAGTTTAGGGTACGGGAGTTACAATGAGCAGTTCTTC
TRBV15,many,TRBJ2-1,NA,CATSRDHNEQFF,TGTGCCACCAGCAGGGATCACAATGAGCAGTTCTTC
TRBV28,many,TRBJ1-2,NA,CASTNTPRYYGYTF,TGTGCCAGCACCAACACCCCCAGGTACTATGGCTACACCTTC
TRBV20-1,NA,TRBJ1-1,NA,CSAPENTEAFF,TGCAGTGCACCGGAGAACACTGAAGCTTTCTTT